One and the same sample provided the 27 T cell receptor beta chains below, sequenced in a study of blood T cell repertoires in COVID-19. Sequenced by immunoSEQ multiplex PCR; TCRdb stores in-frame clones only, minus some. The table has about 390,000 clones, more than 70% seen once; the top ten hold approximately 2.5%. Sequenced sample: peripheral blood. The receptors come from a woman aged 60 to 75 with COVID-19, enrolled during active disease.

The rearrangement uses TRBV28 and TRBJ1-1, with 10 bases identical to TRBD1. V trimming: 7 bases; J trimming: 6 bases; junction bases outside the gene matches: 2. The CDR3 sequence is 12 residues long. Germline CDR1 reads MDHEN; CDR2 reads SYDVKM. In DNA form, the CDR3 reads TGTGCCAGCATCGGACAGGGGGCTGAAGCTTTCTTT. Its protein is CASIGQGAEAFF.

A single count supports this clone. V usage is TRBV7-2 and J usage is TRBJ1-5; 7 positions match TRBD1. CDR3 length equals 15 residues. The ends lost 2 bases at V and 4 bases at J; junction bases unmatched: 5. Per the germline V gene, CDR1 is SGHTA and CDR2 is FQGNSA. The CDR3 reads CASSLTRDRNQPQHF. CDR3 DNA: TGTGCCAGCAGCTTAACTCGGGACAGAAATCAGCCCCAGCATTTT.

This sequence joins TRBV7-8 and TRBJ2-1; D might be TRBD1 (5 bases). Looked up from germline, CDR1 is SGHVS and CDR2 is FQNEAQ. This CDR3 contains 17 residues. Trimming removed 3 bases from V and 3 bases from J, with 18 bases in between. The CDR3 reads CASSFERGSLGYNEQFF. The CDR3, as DNA: TGTGCCAGCAGCTTTGAAAGGGGCTCGTTGGGCTACAATGAGCAGTTCTTC. The full variable domain, with the rest looked up from reference TRBV7-8 and TRBJ2-1, is GAGVSQSPRYKVAKRGQDVALRCDPISGHVSLFWYQQALGQGPEFLTYFQNEAQLDKSGLPSDRFFAERPEGSVSTLKIQRTQQEDSAVYLCASSFERGSLGYNEQFFGPGTRLTVL.

The V call is TRBV11-3, the J call TRBJ2-3, with 11 nucleotides matching TRBD2. Trimming at V came to 5 bases and at J to 4 bases, leaving 5 bases not matched to a gene. Germline loops: CDR1 SGHNT, CDR2 YENEEA. The CDR3 runs 15 residues. The CDR3 DNA follows: TGTGCCAGCAGCCTTAGCGGGGGGGCATCAGATACGCAGTATTTT. It codes for CASSLSGGASDTQYF.

The J gene is TRBJ2-7, the V gene TRBV7-2; D might be TRBD1 (6 bases). The CDR3 is 15 amino acids. Germline CDR1 and CDR2: SGHTA and FQGNSA. Trimming shortened V by 1 base and J by 3 bases, and 13 bases separated the two germline ends. The CDR3 loop reads CASSLVSQGSYEQYF. As DNA, the CDR3 is TGTGCCAGCAGCTTAGTTAGTCAGGGGAGCTACGAGCAGTACTTC.

In DNA, the CDR3 is TGTGCCAGCAGCTTTCAGCCAGGACTAGCGGTTTACAATGAGCAGTTCTTC. Translation gives CASSFQPGLAVYNEQFF. The chain couples TRBV11-2 to TRBJ2-1; 10 positions match TRBD2. Germline-derived CDR1 and CDR2 are SGHAT and FQNNGV. The junction had 9 bases not matched to a gene; V was cut back by 3 bases and J by 4 bases. This CDR3 has 17 amino acids.

V and J are TRBV7-2 and TRBJ2-7; possibly TRBD1 for D (5 bases). There are 11 residues in the CDR3. V lost 4 bases to trimming and J lost 7 bases, with 8 bases between them. CDR1 and CDR2 (germline): SGHTA, FQGNSA. CDR3 amino acids: CASSYYREQYF. The CDR3 nucleotides read TGTGCCAGCAGCTATTACAGGGAGCAGTACTTC.

In DNA, the CDR3 is TGTGCCAGCAGTGTACTAAATGAGCAGTTCTTC. This translates into CASSVLNEQFF. The V gene is TRBV2, the J gene TRBJ2-1; no reliable D call. Per germline, CDR1 SNHLY and CDR2 FYNNEI. This CDR3 has 11 residues. Trimming shortened V by 4 bases and J by 7 bases, and 5 bases separated the two germline ends.

This chain links TRBV28 with TRBJ1-5; 7 bases agree with TRBD1. The CDR3 has 15 amino acids. Trimming cost V 6 bases and J 7 bases; bases outside gene matches: 12. CDR1 is MDHEN and CDR2 is SYDVKM in the germline V gene. Here the CDR3 reads CASSSPVTGLQPQHF. CDR3 coding DNA: TGTGCCAGCAGCTCCCCTGTGACAGGGCTACAGCCCCAGCATTTT.

This sequence joins TRBV6-5 and TRBJ2-2; 8 bases map to TRBD1. Germline V gene sequence: CDR1 MNHEY, CDR2 SVGAGI. The CDR3 is 15 residues long. V lost 6 bases to trimming and J lost 1 base; unmatched junction nucleotides: 4. The CDR3 reads CASRADRGNTGELFF. The CDR3 coding sequence is TGTGCCAGCAGAGCCGACAGGGGGAACACCGGGGAGCTGTTTTTT.

The chain couples TRBV6-5 to TRBJ2-7, with 10 bases that match TRBD1. Germline V gene lookup returns CDR1 MNHEY and CDR2 SVGAGI. The trim removed 2 bases at V and 5 bases at J, leaving 9 bases unmatched. This CDR3 has 16 amino acids. In nucleotides, the CDR3 is TGTGCCAGCAGTTACCTGTCCGGGACAGGGGCCCACGAGCAGTACTTC. Translation gives CASSYLSGTGAHEQYF.

The chain combines TRBV4-1 with TRBJ2-3; 9 bases are shared with TRBD2. V was clipped by 0 bases and J by 5 bases; unmatched bases: 15. The CDR3 runs 19 residues. The germline gives CDR1 MGHRA, CDR2 YSYEKL. The CDR3 DNA reads TGCGCCAGCAGCCAAGAAGTTAGGTCCGCGGGGGGGCTAGTAGATACGCAGTATTTT. This gives the protein CASSQEVRSAGGLVDTQYF.

V and J are TRBV19 and TRBJ1-1; D uncertain. Deletions cut 5 bases from V and 0 bases from J, with 10 bases between. Germline-derived CDR1 and CDR2 are LNHDA and SQIVND (reference sequence). The CDR3 is made up of 14 amino acids. The CDR3 nucleotides read TGTGCCAGTAGTCGGAAGGGAGTGAACACTGAAGCTTTCTTT. The encoded protein is CASSRKGVNTEAFF.

J is TRBJ1-4 and V is TRBV2; D gene uncertain. Trimming shortened V by 10 bases and J by 7 bases, and 19 bases separated the two germline ends. CDR1 and CDR2 (germline): SNHLY, FYNNEI. The CDR3 covers 14 residues. The CDR3 sequence: CATFRGRSSEKLFF. CDR3 sequence (DNA): TGTGCCACATTCCGGGGTCGGAGCTCTGAAAAACTGTTTTTT.

V is TRBV16 and J is TRBJ2-2; the D is unclear. Trimming took off 4 bases at V and 5 bases at J, with 11 bases between the two ends. The germline gives CDR1 KGHSY, CDR2 FQNENV. The CDR3 is made up of 14 amino acids. DNA of the CDR3: TGTGCCAGCAGCCTAAACATACCAACCGGGGAGCTGTTTTTT. Translation: CASSLNIPTGELFF.

The rearrangement joins TRBV5-3 to TRBJ1-4; a weak D match, TRBD1 (6 bases). TRBV5-3 is known as an ORF, though its function is uncertain. The CDR3 totals 19 residues. V gave up 4 bases and J gave up 5 bases, with 27 bases separating them. The CDR3 nucleotides are TGTGCCAGAAGCAACAAGGAACACAGGGAGCCTCTGGAGAATGAAAAACTGTTTTTT. Its protein is CARSNKEHREPLENEKLFF.

The chain uses TRBV5-1 and TRBJ2-5, with a possible D match to TRBD1 (6 bases). V dropped 1 base and J dropped 5 bases, with 15 bases sitting between them. The CDR3 is 15 amino acids. The germline gives CDR1 SGHRS, CDR2 YFSETQ. CDR3 DNA sequence: TGCGCCAGCAGCTTGTTTCCAGGGGAGTCGGAGACCCAGTACTTC. Amino acid sequence: CASSLFPGESETQYF.

Note on this clone: This same CDR3 is encoded by further DNA sequences in the sample. The V and J genes are TRBV7-3 and TRBJ2-3; D is undetermined. CDR1 is SGHTA, CDR2 FQGTGA, per germline. Deletions cut 2 bases from V and 0 bases from J, with 3 bases between. The CDR3 sequence is 13 residues long. The CDR3 nucleotides read TGTGCCAGCAGCTTACTTAGCACAGATACGCAGTATTTT. As protein: CASSLLSTDTQYF.

V usage is TRBV30 and J usage is TRBJ1-3, with TRBD1 identical over 9 bases. J was trimmed by 3 bases and V by 3 bases; bases with no gene match: 6. The germline CDR1 and CDR2 sequences are GTSNPN and SVGIG (reference sequence). The CDR3 is 15 amino acids. CDR3 residues: CAWSTGTGFGNTIYF. CDR3 nucleotide sequence: TGTGCCTGGAGCACCGGGACAGGGTTTGGAAACACCATATATTTT.

This sequence joins TRBV9 and TRBJ1-1; a possible D gene is TRBD1 (6 bases). The V gene lost 4 bases and the J gene lost 1 base, with 14 bases spanning the gap. The CDR3 is 15 amino acids. Germline CDR1 SGDLS, CDR2 YYNGEE. The CDR3 nucleotides are TGTGCCAGCAGCCCAAGGGGGGGGGAGAACACTGAAGCTTTCTTT. Encoded protein: CASSPRGGENTEAFF.

This sequence joins TRBV7-8 and TRBJ1-4; D gene ambiguous. The CDR3 totals 15 residues. The germline V and J ends were trimmed by 1 base and 8 bases, with 14 bases remaining between them. Per the germline V gene, CDR1 is SGHVS and CDR2 is FQNEAQ. In DNA, the CDR3 is TGTGCCAGCAGCTTAGGGAGCCTCGGGAAGGAAAAACTGTTTTTT. Protein product: CASSLGSLGKEKLFF.

A remark on this clone: The junction does not match germline at one end; this may be a read error. The chain uses TRBV6-5 and TRBJ2-7; D is unclear. This CDR3 spans 12 amino acids. The V gene's germline CDR1 is MNHEY and CDR2 SVGAGI. CDR3 loop: CASRLAYSGWHF. CDR3 nucleotides: TGTGCCAGCAGATTGGCCTATTCCGGGTGGCACTTC.

J is TRBJ2-7 and V is TRBV9; 14 bases agree with TRBD2. The CDR3 is 15 residues long. Germline V gives CDR1 SGDLS, CDR2 YYNGEE. With V trimmed by 3 bases and J by 3 bases, 2 bases remained unmatched. The CDR3 bases are TGTGCCAGCAGCGCGGGACTAGCGGGGGACTACGAGCAGTACTTC. It codes for CASSAGLAGDYEQYF.

The J gene is TRBJ2-3, the V gene TRBV27, with D unresolved. This CDR3 has 14 amino acids. V was trimmed by 1 base and J by 4 bases, leaving 9 bases between them. The germline V gene encodes CDR1 MNHEY and CDR2 SMNVEV (reference sequence). DNA for the CDR3: TGTGCCAGCAGTTTATTCCCTCTCCCAGATACGCAGTATTTT. Protein sequence: CASSLFPLPDTQYF.

Turning to this clone: This CDR3 is also generated by other DNA sequences in the sample. CDR3 sequence reads: CASSPGQNYEQYF. The CDR3 nucleotides are TGTGCCAGCTCACCGGGACAGAACTACGAGCAGTACTTC. The gene calls are TRBV18 and TRBJ2-7; 7 bases fit TRBD1. With V trimmed by 3 bases and J by 3 bases, 2 bases remained unmatched. There are 13 residues in the CDR3. Germline V CDR1 and CDR2: KGHSH, LQKENI. The complete variable domain, with remaining parts taken from reference TRBV18 and TRBJ2-7, reads NAGVMQNPRHLVRRRGQEARLRCSPMKGHSHVYWYRQLPEEGLKFMVYLQKENIIDESGMPKERFSAEFPKEGPSILRIQQVVRGDSAAYFCASSPGQNYEQYFGPGTRLTVT.

This chain joins TRBV6-2 or TRBV6-3 and TRBJ2-2, with 10 bases identical to TRBD2. Germline CDR1 reads MNHEY; CDR2 reads SVGEGT. CDR3 length: 19 amino acids. The V segment lost 0 bases and the J segment 0 bases; nucleotides outside the gene matches: 7. CDR3 in amino acids: CASSYSVKLAGANTGELFF. The CDR3 coding sequence is TGTGCCAGCAGTTACTCGGTGAAGCTAGCGGGAGCGAACACCGGGGAGCTGTTTTTT.

This chain joins TRBV6-5 and TRBJ2-1; TRBD2 might be the D (6 bases). The CDR3 sequence is 15 residues long. V was cut by 6 bases and J by 7 bases, with 19 bases left in between. The germline gives CDR1 MNHEY, CDR2 SVGAGI. The CDR3 here is CASRSHGGVGNEQFF. The CDR3 DNA reads TGTGCCAGCAGATCCCATGGAGGGGTAGGAAATGAGCAGTTCTTC.